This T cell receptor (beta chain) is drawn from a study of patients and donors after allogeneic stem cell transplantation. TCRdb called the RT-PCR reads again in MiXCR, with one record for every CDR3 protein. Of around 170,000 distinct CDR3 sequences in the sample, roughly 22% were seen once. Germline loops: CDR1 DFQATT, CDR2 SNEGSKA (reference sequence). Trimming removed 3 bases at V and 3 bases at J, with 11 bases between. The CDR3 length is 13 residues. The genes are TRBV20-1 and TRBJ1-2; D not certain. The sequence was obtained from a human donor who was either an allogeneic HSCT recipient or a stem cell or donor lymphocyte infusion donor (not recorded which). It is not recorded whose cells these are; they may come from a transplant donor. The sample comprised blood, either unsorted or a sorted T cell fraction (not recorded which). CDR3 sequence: CSASEGRDYGYTF. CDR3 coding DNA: TGCAGTGCTAGTGAAGGGAGGGACTATGGCTACACCTTC.